This T cell receptor beta chain was documented in a study of control samples from healthy donors and cancer patients. Clones were sequenced by immunoSEQ multiplex PCR, and TCRdb holds only the in-frame ones, with some missing. The repertoire includes around 81,000 clones, approximately 95% of them detected once, and approximately 1.5% sits in the top ten. From germline, CDR1 is SGHTS and CDR2 YDEGEE. V shed 5 bases and J shed 2 bases, with 11 bases lying between them. CDR3 size: 13 residues. This chain uses TRBV5-8 with TRBJ2-7, with D unresolved. Specimen: blood. This sequence was found in a woman in her twenties or thirties in good health. Here the CDR3 reads CASRDLKPYEQYF. As DNA, the CDR3 is TGTGCCAGCAGAGACCTAAAGCCCTACGAGCAGTACTTC.